A selection of T cell receptor beta chains follows, all from one sample in a study of shared clonotypes between healthy human individuals. Sequencing used immunoSEQ multiplex PCR; TCRdb keeps in-frame clones, though not all of them. This sample has approximately 590,000 clones, with 95% found just once. Material for sequencing was naive CD8+ T cells sorted from blood. The source is a woman aged 25 to 39 in good health. CDR3s include the opening cysteine and the closing phenylalanine or tryptophan. The order of the fields is J gene, clone size, V gene, D gene, CDR3 protein, CDR3 DNA. A D gene is named only where the DNA matches it firmly. A row's size may be missing; if present it is once, few, many or a size class.

j_call: TRBJ2-1; clone_size: NA; v_call: TRBV11-3; d_call: NA; cdr3_aa: CASSPLGHNEQFF; cdr3_nt: TGTGCCAGCAGCCCCCTAGGGCACAATGAGCAGTTCTTC
j_call: TRBJ2-7; clone_size: NA; v_call: TRBV2; d_call: TRBD1; cdr3_aa: CASSEGDRGAYEQYF; cdr3_nt: TGTGCCAGCAGTGAAGGGGACAGGGGCGCCTACGAGCAGTACTTC
j_call: TRBJ1-1; clone_size: NA; v_call: TRBV21-1; d_call: NA; cdr3_aa: CARIWQGTFLNTEAFF; cdr3_nt: TGTGCCAGGATATGGCAGGGGACCTTTCTGAACACTGAAGCTTTCTTT
j_call: TRBJ1-5; clone_size: once; v_call: TRBV19; d_call: NA; cdr3_aa: CASSIAPAGDNQPQHF; cdr3_nt: TGTGCCAGTAGTATAGCCCCCGCAGGGGACAATCAGCCCCAGCATTTT
j_call: TRBJ2-3; clone_size: once; v_call: TRBV11-2; d_call: TRBD2; cdr3_aa: CASSPLAASTDTQYF; cdr3_nt: TGTGCCAGCAGCCCTCTAGCGGCTAGCACAGATACGCAGTATTTT
j_call: TRBJ2-7; clone_size: NA; v_call: TRBV28; d_call: TRBD2; cdr3_aa: CASSQTSGSRRLPYEQYF; cdr3_nt: TGTGCCAGCAGTCAGACTAGCGGGAGCCGTCGTCTTCCCTACGAGCAGTACTTC
j_call: TRBJ2-5; clone_size: NA; v_call: TRBV9; d_call: NA; cdr3_aa: CASKAVLEETQYF; cdr3_nt: TGTGCCAGCAAGGCTGTCTTGGAAGAGACCCAGTACTTC
j_call: TRBJ2-6; clone_size: NA; v_call: TRBV7-9; d_call: NA; cdr3_aa: CASSGPIYRQSRANVLTF; cdr3_nt: TGTGCCAGCAGCGGACCTATATACCGACAAAGTCGGGCCAACGTCCTGACTTTC
j_call: TRBJ2-3; clone_size: NA; v_call: TRBV4-1; d_call: NA; cdr3_aa: CASSYNTFSTDTQYF; cdr3_nt: TGCGCCAGCAGCTATAACACCTTTAGCACAGATACGCAGTATTTT
j_call: TRBJ1-2; clone_size: NA; v_call: TRBV6-5; d_call: TRBD1; cdr3_aa: CASSYSMGVDRENF; cdr3_nt: TGTGCCAGCAGTTACTCGATGGGTGTCGACAGGGAGAACTTC
j_call: TRBJ2-5; clone_size: NA; v_call: TRBV7-9; d_call: TRBD1; cdr3_aa: CASSLVQGALETQYF; cdr3_nt: TGTGCCAGCAGCTTAGTACAGGGGGCTTTAGAGACCCAGTACTTC
j_call: TRBJ2-7; clone_size: NA; v_call: TRBV7-9; d_call: TRBD1; cdr3_aa: CASTEGQGTSYEQYF; cdr3_nt: TGTGCCAGCACCGAGGGACAGGGGACTTCCTACGAGCAGTACTTC
j_call: TRBJ2-7; clone_size: NA; v_call: TRBV30; d_call: NA; cdr3_aa: CAGSLAGNDEQYF; cdr3_nt: TGTGCCGGGTCCTTGGCAGGCAATGACGAGCAGTACTTC
j_call: TRBJ1-2; clone_size: NA; v_call: TRBV2; d_call: TRBD1; cdr3_aa: CASSELSGGSYGYTF; cdr3_nt: TGTGCCAGCAGTGAACTATCAGGGGGCTCCTATGGCTACACCTTC
j_call: TRBJ2-7; clone_size: NA; v_call: TRBV4-1; d_call: TRBD1; cdr3_aa: CASSQEFRTGNYEQYF; cdr3_nt: TGCGCCAGCAGCCAAGAATTCCGGACAGGTAACTACGAGCAGTACTTC
j_call: TRBJ2-7; clone_size: NA; v_call: TRBV11-2; d_call: NA; cdr3_aa: CASSLGGGLREQYF; cdr3_nt: TGTGCCAGCAGCTTGGGAGGCGGACTACGGGAGCAGTACTTC
j_call: TRBJ1-5; clone_size: NA; v_call: TRBV7-8; d_call: NA; cdr3_aa: CASSFGRAYSNQPQHF; cdr3_nt: TGTGCCAGCAGCTTCGGCAGGGCTTATAGCAATCAGCCCCAGCATTTT
j_call: TRBJ2-7; clone_size: NA; v_call: TRBV5-6; d_call: NA; cdr3_aa: CASSLYISEQYF; cdr3_nt: TGTGCCAGCAGCTTGTACATTTCCGAGCAGTACTTC
j_call: TRBJ2-1; clone_size: NA; v_call: TRBV2; d_call: TRBD2; cdr3_aa: CASSGTSGRAYNEQFF; cdr3_nt: TGTGCCAGCAGTGGGACTAGCGGGAGGGCCTACAATGAGCAGTTCTTC
j_call: TRBJ2-1; clone_size: NA; v_call: TRBV5-6; d_call: NA; cdr3_aa: CASSLGTRGLYNEQFF; cdr3_nt: TGTGCCAGCAGCTTGGGCACCCGCGGGCTTTACAATGAGCAGTTCTTC
j_call: TRBJ1-1; clone_size: NA; v_call: TRBV19; d_call: NA; cdr3_aa: CASSYAIGTEAFF; cdr3_nt: TGTGCCAGTAGTTACGCTATAGGCACTGAAGCTTTCTTT
j_call: TRBJ2-1; clone_size: NA; v_call: TRBV10-2; d_call: NA; cdr3_aa: CASSEVTPNEQFF; cdr3_nt: TGCGCCAGCAGTGAGGTTACGCCCAATGAGCAGTTCTTC
j_call: TRBJ2-5; clone_size: NA; v_call: TRBV27; d_call: NA; cdr3_aa: CASSPTAIRETQYF; cdr3_nt: TGTGCCAGCAGTCCTACAGCGATAAGAGAGACCCAGTACTTC
j_call: TRBJ2-1; clone_size: NA; v_call: TRBV28; d_call: TRBD1; cdr3_aa: CASSLQGVNEQFF; cdr3_nt: TGTGCCAGCAGTTTACAGGGGGTCAATGAGCAGTTCTTC
j_call: TRBJ1-1; clone_size: NA; v_call: TRBV19; d_call: NA; cdr3_aa: CASSIGQGNTEAFF; cdr3_nt: TGTGCCAGTAGTATAGGTCAGGGGAACACTGAAGCTTTCTTT
j_call: TRBJ2-7; clone_size: once; v_call: TRBV6-1; d_call: NA; cdr3_aa: CASSPWGLDYEQYF; cdr3_nt: TGTGCCAGCAGTCCCTGGGGACTGGATTACGAGCAGTACTTC
j_call: TRBJ1-2; clone_size: NA; v_call: TRBV9; d_call: TRBD1; cdr3_aa: CASSGGEGDRGFFYGYTF; cdr3_nt: TGTGCCAGCAGCGGAGGAGAGGGGGACAGGGGTTTTTTCTATGGCTACACCTTC
j_call: TRBJ2-1; clone_size: NA; v_call: TRBV7-9; d_call: NA; cdr3_aa: CASTGSHNEQFF; cdr3_nt: TGTGCCAGCACCGGTAGCCACAATGAGCAGTTCTTC
j_call: TRBJ2-2; clone_size: NA; v_call: TRBV18; d_call: NA; cdr3_aa: CASSPGTGELFF; cdr3_nt: TGTGCCAGCTCACCCGGGACCGGGGAGCTGTTTTTT
j_call: TRBJ1-1; clone_size: NA; v_call: TRBV5-1; d_call: NA; cdr3_aa: CASSLGSNTEAFF; cdr3_nt: TGCGCCAGCAGCTTGGGGTCTAACACTGAAGCTTTCTTT
j_call: TRBJ1-1; clone_size: NA; v_call: TRBV6-5; d_call: NA; cdr3_aa: CASTSRTEAFF; cdr3_nt: TGTGCCAGCACGTCGAGGACAGAAGCTTTCTTT
j_call: TRBJ2-7; clone_size: NA; v_call: TRBV20-1; d_call: NA; cdr3_aa: CSAKEYEQYF; cdr3_nt: TGCAGTGCTAAAGAGTACGAGCAGTACTTC
j_call: TRBJ2-2; clone_size: NA; v_call: TRBV27; d_call: TRBD2; cdr3_aa: CASNGRAGTGELFF; cdr3_nt: TGTGCCAGCAACGGGAGGGCGGGCACCGGGGAGCTGTTTTTT
j_call: TRBJ1-6; clone_size: NA; v_call: TRBV27; d_call: TRBD1; cdr3_aa: CASSSQGAHSPLHF; cdr3_nt: TGTGCCAGCAGTTCCCAGGGGGCGCATTCACCCCTCCACTTT
j_call: TRBJ2-7; clone_size: NA; v_call: TRBV28; d_call: NA; cdr3_aa: CASSLGAGSYEQYF; cdr3_nt: TGTGCCAGCAGTTTAGGCGCAGGGAGCTACGAGCAGTACTTC
j_call: TRBJ2-7; clone_size: NA; v_call: TRBV7-9; d_call: TRBD2; cdr3_aa: CASSLDAGVGAYEQYF; cdr3_nt: TGTGCCAGCAGCTTAGACGCGGGGGTCGGAGCCTACGAGCAGTACTTC
j_call: TRBJ2-1; clone_size: NA; v_call: TRBV25-1; d_call: TRBD2; cdr3_aa: CASSDAGVRNEQFF; cdr3_nt: TGTGCCAGCAGTGATGCGGGAGTACGGAATGAGCAGTTCTTC
j_call: TRBJ2-2; clone_size: NA; v_call: TRBV27; d_call: TRBD2; cdr3_aa: CASSLSRGRASIGELFF; cdr3_nt: TGTGCCAGCAGTTTATCGCGCGGGAGGGCCAGTATCGGGGAGCTGTTTTTT
j_call: TRBJ1-1; clone_size: NA; v_call: TRBV5-6; d_call: NA; cdr3_aa: CASSSDTLNTEAFF; cdr3_nt: TGTGCCAGCAGCTCAGACACCTTGAACACTGAAGCTTTCTTT
j_call: TRBJ2-7; clone_size: NA; v_call: TRBV27; d_call: NA; cdr3_aa: CASSNRTYEQYF; cdr3_nt: TGTGCCAGCAGTAACAGGACCTACGAGCAGTACTTC
j_call: TRBJ1-2; clone_size: once; v_call: TRBV9; d_call: TRBD1; cdr3_aa: CASSVDRGTGSVWGYTF; cdr3_nt: TGTGCCAGCAGCGTAGATAGAGGGACAGGTTCCGTGTGGGGCTACACCTTC
j_call: TRBJ2-1; clone_size: NA; v_call: TRBV5-1; d_call: NA; cdr3_aa: CASSLGTEAYNEQFF; cdr3_nt: TGCGCCAGCAGCTTGGGGACAGAGGCCTACAATGAGCAGTTCTTC
j_call: TRBJ2-7; clone_size: NA; v_call: TRBV19; d_call: NA; cdr3_aa: CASSPLPGQTYEQYF; cdr3_nt: TGTGCCAGTAGTCCTCTCCCTGGACAAACCTACGAGCAGTACTTC
j_call: TRBJ1-6; clone_size: NA; v_call: TRBV4-1; d_call: TRBD1; cdr3_aa: CASSQVATGSLLGDSPLHF; cdr3_nt: TGCGCCAGCAGCCAAGTTGCGACAGGGTCCCTCCTGGGGGATTCACCCCTCCACTTT
j_call: TRBJ1-5; clone_size: NA; v_call: TRBV5-4; d_call: NA; cdr3_aa: CASSLDGNQPQHF; cdr3_nt: TGTGCCAGCAGCTTGGACGGAAATCAGCCCCAGCATTTT
j_call: TRBJ1-5; clone_size: NA; v_call: TRBV9; d_call: NA; cdr3_aa: CASSVGWQRDEPQHF; cdr3_nt: TGTGCCAGCAGCGTAGGGTGGCAGCGAGACGAGCCCCAGCATTTT
j_call: TRBJ2-7; clone_size: NA; v_call: TRBV7-9; d_call: TRBD2; cdr3_aa: CASSLRTSGSYEQYF; cdr3_nt: TGTGCCAGCAGCTTACGGACTAGCGGATCCTACGAGCAGTACTTC
j_call: TRBJ2-7; clone_size: NA; v_call: TRBV28; d_call: TRBD2; cdr3_aa: CASSLVGGRAREQYF; cdr3_nt: TGTGCCAGCAGTTTAGTGGGCGGGAGGGCTCGTGAGCAGTACTTC
j_call: TRBJ1-1; clone_size: NA; v_call: TRBV27; d_call: NA; cdr3_aa: CASSFGGGSKNTEAFF; cdr3_nt: TGTGCCAGCAGTTTCGGGGGGGGGTCGAAGAACACTGAAGCTTTCTTT
j_call: TRBJ2-5; clone_size: NA; v_call: TRBV28; d_call: NA; cdr3_aa: CASSSNLLGSEETQYF; cdr3_nt: TGTGCCAGCAGTTCCAACCTACTCGGCTCGGAAGAGACCCAGTACTTC
j_call: TRBJ1-2; clone_size: NA; v_call: TRBV2; d_call: NA; cdr3_aa: CASSEDSFNYGYTF; cdr3_nt: TGTGCCAGCAGTGAGGACAGCTTCAACTATGGCTACACCTTC
j_call: TRBJ1-1; clone_size: NA; v_call: TRBV10-2; d_call: NA; cdr3_aa: CASSPSFNTEAFF; cdr3_nt: TGCGCCAGCAGTCCTTCATTTAACACTGAAGCTTTCTTT
j_call: TRBJ2-1; clone_size: NA; v_call: TRBV10-2; d_call: NA; cdr3_aa: CASSESLEFYNEQFF; cdr3_nt: TGCGCCAGCAGTGAGTCTCTAGAGTTCTACAATGAGCAGTTCTTC
j_call: TRBJ2-3; clone_size: NA; v_call: TRBV7-9; d_call: TRBD2; cdr3_aa: CASSARLAGGTDTQYF; cdr3_nt: TGTGCCAGCAGCGCAAGACTAGCGGGAGGAACAGATACGCAGTATTTT
j_call: TRBJ2-2; clone_size: NA; v_call: TRBV29-1; d_call: NA; cdr3_aa: CSVGRPETPNTGELFF; cdr3_nt: TGCAGCGTTGGTCGTCCGGAAACCCCGAACACCGGGGAGCTGTTTTTT
j_call: TRBJ1-6; clone_size: NA; v_call: TRBV30; d_call: TRBD1; cdr3_aa: CAWSLWTGENSPLHF; cdr3_nt: TGTGCCTGGAGTCTATGGACAGGGGAAAATTCACCCCTCCACTTT
j_call: TRBJ2-7; clone_size: NA; v_call: TRBV6-5; d_call: TRBD1; cdr3_aa: CASSYTGTGRGEQYF; cdr3_nt: TGTGCCAGCAGTTACACCGGGACAGGGAGAGGCGAGCAGTACTTC
j_call: TRBJ1-3; clone_size: NA; v_call: TRBV28; d_call: NA; cdr3_aa: CASSYVRGATGNTIYF; cdr3_nt: TGTGCCAGCAGTTACGTCCGGGGCGCGACTGGAAACACCATATATTTT
j_call: TRBJ2-1; clone_size: NA; v_call: TRBV15; d_call: NA; cdr3_aa: CATSRRGFDNEQFF; cdr3_nt: TGTGCCACCAGCAGAAGGGGATTCGACAATGAGCAGTTCTTC